The T cell receptor beta chain described here comes from a study of CD8+ T cells in alopecia areata. Turning to the study itself: Patients in the treated group were given tofacitinib by mouth, 5 to 10 mg twice a day.

Treatment reported: oral pan-JAK inhibitor, 5-10 mg twice daily. The ends were cut back, 1 base at V and 3 bases at J, with 9 bases in the middle. CDR3 size: 13 residues. Germline CDR1 SQVTM, CDR2 ANQGSEA. For this clone: Other nucleotide sequences from this sample produce the same CDR3.

Once RNA had been extracted, it was reverse transcribed into cDNA to act as the sequencing template. Clones were read by immunoSEQ multiplex PCR, and TCRdb kept only the in-frame ones, dropping some. The sample holds 95,000 to 120,000 clones, approximately 55% seen once. The clonotype comes from a human donor with alopecia areata. The rearrangement joins TRBV29-1 to TRBJ1-1; a possible D gene is TRBD1 (5 bases). This specimen was CD4+ T cells sorted from blood, taken at week 24, from a patient treated with tofacitinib. DNA of the CDR3: TGCAGCGTTGAAGGGGGGGGAGACACTGAAGCTTTCTTT. Translating gives CSVEGGGDTEAFF.